These T cell receptor beta chains were read from a single sample in a study of technical replicates of blood from several donors. Only in-frame clones appear in the TCRdb table, and some are missing; sequencing was by immunoSEQ multiplex PCR. This sample has over 90,000 clones, with approximately 96% found just once. Sequencing was carried out using T cells isolated from PBMCs. The receptor source for this set is a human donor in good health. The CDR3 runs from the conserved cysteine through the conserved F or W. A D gene is named only where the DNA matches it firmly. A row's size may be missing; if present it is once, few, many or a size class.

cdr3_nt	cdr3_aa	d_call	clone_size	j_call	v_call
TGTGCCAGCAGCGTAGCGGGAGACAGCCTCACCGGGGAGCTGTTTTTT	CASSVAGDSLTGELFF	-	few	TRBJ2-2	TRBV9
TGTGCCATCAGGGCAGGGTCAGGGTATGGCTACACCTTC	CAIRAGSGYGYTF	-	once	TRBJ1-2	TRBV10-3
TGTGCCAGCAGCATACGCCTCCGGGGATACGATGTGTATGGGGCCAACGTCCTGACTTTC	CASSIRLRGYDVYGANVLTF	-	once	TRBJ2-6	TRBV5-4
TGCAGTGGAGGGGAGGAAGACAGGGCACAGTTTTTT	CSGGEEDRAQFF	TRBD1	-	TRBJ1-4	TRBV29-1
TGTGCCTTTAACAGGGGGCCCTACGAGCAGTACTTC	CAFNRGPYEQYF	TRBD1	-	TRBJ2-7	TRBV30
TGTGCCAGCAGCTTGCAGCGGGGCAGCTACGAGCAGTACTTC	CASSLQRGSYEQYF	TRBD2	few	TRBJ2-7	TRBV7-3
TGTGCCAGCAGCCTCCCGGGGGGCGGAATCTATGGCTACACCTTC	CASSLPGGGIYGYTF	-	-	TRBJ1-2	TRBV5-4
TGCGCCAGCAGCCAAGACCCCAACCGGGAGCACACCGGGGAGCTGTTTTTT	CASSQDPNREHTGELFF	-	-	TRBJ2-2	TRBV4-3
TGCGCCAGCAGCCGGAGCACAGATACGCAGTATTTT	CASSRSTDTQYF	-	-	TRBJ2-3	TRBV5-1
TGCAGCGTTGAACGGTCCGGGATTGGTGAAGCTTTCTTT	CSVERSGIGEAFF	-	-	TRBJ1-1	TRBV29-1
TGTGCCAGCAGCCTCCAGGGAGGGAACACTGAAGCTTTCTTT	CASSLQGGNTEAFF	-	-	TRBJ1-1	TRBV28
TGTGCCAGCAGTGACCCAAACTGGACAGGGGGCGAGCAGTACTTC	CASSDPNWTGGEQYF	TRBD1	-	TRBJ2-7	TRBV2
TGTGCCAGCAGCCTTTTAACGGGGCTAGCGGGTGGGAATGAGCAGTTCTTC	CASSLLTGLAGGNEQFF	TRBD2	-	TRBJ2-1	TRBV11-3
TGTGCCAGCTCACCGGGAGGGTTCGGTACCGGGGAGCTGTTTTTT	CASSPGGFGTGELFF	TRBD2	-	TRBJ2-2	TRBV18
TGTGCCAGCAGCTTATTCCCCACTAGCGGGCCGAACACCGGGGAGCTGTTTTTT	CASSLFPTSGPNTGELFF	TRBD2	-	TRBJ2-2	TRBV7-2
TGTGCCAGCAGCTCCAGAGGCGCGGGAGGGAACGTACCCTACAATGAGCAGTTCTTC	CASSSRGAGGNVPYNEQFF	TRBD2	-	TRBJ2-1	TRBV5-4
TGTGCCAGCAGCGGGGGAGGGACCGGGGAGCTGTTTTTT	CASSGGGTGELFF	TRBD2	-	TRBJ2-2	TRBV2
TGTGCCAGCAGCCGTGGAGGGAACACTGAAGCTTTCTTT	CASSRGGNTEAFF	-	-	TRBJ1-1	TRBV4-2
TGTGCCAGTAGTATCACAGGTGATGGCAATCAGCCCCAGCATTTT	CASSITGDGNQPQHF	-	few	TRBJ1-5	TRBV19
TGTGCCAGCAGCGGGTTAGCGGGAGATCGCAATGAGCAGTTCTTC	CASSGLAGDRNEQFF	TRBD2	once	TRBJ2-1	TRBV11-2
TGTGCCAGCAGCTTCGAATTCCTACACGAGCAGTACTTC	CASSFEFLHEQYF	-	-	TRBJ2-7	TRBV11-3
TGTGCCAGCTCCCTGGTACTAGCTTCCTACAATGAGCAGTTCTTC	CASSLVLASYNEQFF	-	-	TRBJ2-1	TRBV6-5
TGCGCCAGCAGCCAAGATTTAGATTCTAGCACAGATACGCAGTATTTT	CASSQDLDSSTDTQYF	-	-	TRBJ2-3	TRBV4-3
TGCGCCAGCAGCCAAGTAATCAGACGGGAGGGCCTAACAGATACGCAGTATTTT	CASSQVIRREGLTDTQYF	TRBD2	once	TRBJ2-3	TRBV4-1
TGTGCCAGCGGGGGGATATCGGAACTGCTGCTTCAAGAGACCCAGTACTTC	CASGGISELLLQETQYF	-	once	TRBJ2-5	TRBV28
TGCGCCAGCAGCCCCAGAGGTGGCCGAAAAGATACGCAGTATTTT	CASSPRGGRKDTQYF	-	-	TRBJ2-3	TRBV5-1
TGTGCCAGCAGCTTAACCGGCGGCTACGAGCAGTACTTC	CASSLTGGYEQYF	-	-	TRBJ2-7	TRBV7-3
TGTGCCAGCAGGGCTCGCGGGACAGGGTTTACCTCGCGGAATGAGCAGTTCTTC	CASRARGTGFTSRNEQFF	TRBD1	-	TRBJ2-1	TRBV28
TGTGCCAGCAGCCCCATGTACCAAGAGACCCAGTACTTC	CASSPMYQETQYF	-	-	TRBJ2-5	TRBV9
TGTGCCACCAGCTACCCCGGGACAGCCTACGAGCAGTACTTC	CATSYPGTAYEQYF	TRBD1	-	TRBJ2-7	TRBV15
TGCGCCAGCAGCTCGGACCGGACAGAGCTAGGGGAAAAACTGTTTTTT	CASSSDRTELGEKLFF	-	-	TRBJ1-4	TRBV5-1
TGTGCCAGCAGGGAGGCGAGAGGTGAAGCTTTCTTT	CASREARGEAFF	-	-	TRBJ1-1	TRBV28
TGTGCCAGCAGCCAAGGAACCGGGACTAGCGGGATGTCGGAGTACTTC	CASSQGTGTSGMSEYF	TRBD2	-	TRBJ2-7	TRBV4-2
TGTGCCAGCAGCTTGCCCGGGAACACCGGGGAGCTGTTTTTT	CASSLPGNTGELFF	-	-	TRBJ2-2	TRBV5-4
TGTGCCAGCAGCTTTGGGCAGGGCTTGGACTACGAGCAGTACTTC	CASSFGQGLDYEQYF	-	-	TRBJ2-7	TRBV12-1
TGTGCCAGCAGCCACGGTGGGAGCTACAATGAGCAGTTCTTC	CASSHGGSYNEQFF	-	-	TRBJ2-1	TRBV16
TGTGCCAGCAGTCGGGAACCCCAGGTAGATACGCAGTATTTT	CASSREPQVDTQYF	-	-	TRBJ2-3	TRBV7-3
TGTGCCAGCAGTCTCCGGTTCGGAGGGACTACCTACGAGCAGTACTTC	CASSLRFGGTTYEQYF	TRBD2	-	TRBJ2-7	TRBV27